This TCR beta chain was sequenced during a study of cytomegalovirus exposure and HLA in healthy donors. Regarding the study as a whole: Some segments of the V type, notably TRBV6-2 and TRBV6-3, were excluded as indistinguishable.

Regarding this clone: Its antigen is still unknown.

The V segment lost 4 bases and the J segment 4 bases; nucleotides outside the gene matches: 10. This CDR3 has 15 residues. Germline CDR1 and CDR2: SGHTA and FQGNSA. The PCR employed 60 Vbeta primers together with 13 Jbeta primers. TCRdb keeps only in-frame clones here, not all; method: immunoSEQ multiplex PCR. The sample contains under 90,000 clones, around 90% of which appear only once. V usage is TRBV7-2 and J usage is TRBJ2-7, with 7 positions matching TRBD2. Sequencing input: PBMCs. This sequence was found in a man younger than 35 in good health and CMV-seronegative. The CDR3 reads CASSSKPGTTYEQYF. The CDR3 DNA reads TGTGCCAGCAGCTCAAAACCCGGGACTACGTACGAGCAGTACTTC.